Listed here is a single T cell receptor (beta chain). Its antigen is as yet unknown. Sequencing targeted TCR beta in T cells from blood (CD8+ and CD4+). The patients with Susac syndrome satisfied recently defined diagnostic criteria for either definite or probable disease. When the RNA was reverse transcribed, random hexamers were used with an input of roughly 0.45 to 1 ug. Amplification of TCR beta CDR3 used immunoSEQ multiplex PCR across 54 Vbeta and 13 Jbeta. MiXCR, run by TCRdb on the immunoSEQ multiplex PCR reads, gives a single entry per CDR3 protein. In the table there are 170,000 or so distinct CDR3 sequences, 85% to 95% of which are singletons. V lost 8 bases and J lost 2; bases outside the gene matches: 11. This CDR3 spans 16 amino acids. Germline loops: CDR1 MNHEY, CDR2 SMNVEV (reference sequence). The data belong to a study of CD8 T cells in Susac syndrome. Regarding the study as a whole: Expansion of clones was not seen in the CD4+ T cell repertoires of Susac syndrome.

The TCR was taken from a human donor with Susac syndrome. Sequenced input: CD4+ T cells from PBMCs. J is TRBJ2-7 and V is TRBV27; 11 bases are shared with TRBD2. As DNA, the CDR3 is TGTGCCAGCTCCATGATTAGCGGGGGGGCCCCCTACGAGCAGTACTTC. Translation: CASSMISGGAPYEQYF.